The rows below give T cell receptor beta chains drawn from one sample of a study of OX40 agonist ivuxolimab in advanced cancers. Only in-frame clones appear in the TCRdb table, and some are missing; sequencing was by immunoSEQ multiplex PCR. The sample carries 75,000 to 95,000 clones, about 84% recorded once. This material consisted of CD4+ or CD8+ T cells sorted from blood, taken in a trial of the OX40 agonist ivuxolimab. These receptors were collected from an adult with an advanced solid tumor such as melanoma, head and neck, liver or kidney cancer. The CDR3 runs from the conserved cysteine through the conserved F or W. A D gene is named only where the DNA matches it firmly. Expanded clones are given a class, and other clones once, few, many or no size at all.

v_call	d_call	j_call	clone_size	cdr3_aa	cdr3_nt
TRBV30	.	TRBJ2-5	.	CAWGQETQYF	TGTGCCTGGGGCCAAGAGACCCAGTACTTC
TRBV5-1	TRBD2	TRBJ2-7	.	CASSLVRGGYEQYF	TGCGCCAGCAGCTTGGTGCGGGGGGGCTACGAGCAGTACTTC
TRBV12-5	TRBD2	TRBJ2-2	.	CASGRGGVSNTGELFF	TGTGCTAGTGGTCGCGGGGGGGTCTCGAACACCGGGGAGCTGTTTTTT
TRBV27	.	TRBJ1-2	.	CASSLSPRIYGYTF	TGTGCCAGCAGTTTAAGCCCCCGGATCTATGGCTACACCTTC
TRBV7-2	TRBD2	TRBJ2-1	.	CASSPGTSGYNEQFF	TGTGCCAGCAGCCCGGGGACTAGCGGTTACAATGAGCAGTTCTTC
TRBV30	.	TRBJ1-2	.	CAWSVIGLGYGYTF	TGTGCCTGGAGTGTAATAGGGCTGGGCTATGGCTACACCTTC
TRBV20-1	.	TRBJ1-2	.	CSASGHGYTF	TGCAGTGCTAGCGGGCATGGCTACACCTTC
TRBV6-6	.	TRBJ1-3	few	CASNDQGSEGNTIYF	TGTGCCAGCAACGACCAGGGGTCTGAAGGAAACACCATATATTTT
TRBV30	.	TRBJ2-1	.	CALRTGLKAYNEQFF	TGTGCCTTACGAACAGGGCTTAAGGCCTACAATGAGCAGTTCTTC
TRBV14	.	TRBJ1-3	.	CASSPGRNTIYF	TGTGCCAGCAGCCCAGGAAGGAACACCATATATTTT
TRBV9	.	TRBJ1-4	.	CASSGGPTNEKLFF	TGTGCCAGTTCGGGGGGGCCAACTAATGAAAAACTGTTTTTT
TRBV4-1	TRBD1	TRBJ1-6	.	CASSQTQGGSPLHF	TGCGCCAGCAGCCAAACGCAGGGGGGTTCACCCCTCCACTTT
TRBV6-5	.	TRBJ2-7	.	CASSYSRDLAYEQYF	TGTGCCAGCAGTTACTCCCGGGACCTCGCCTACGAGCAGTACTTC
TRBV5-6	.	TRBJ2-2	.	CASSVNRATNTGELFF	TGTGCCAGCAGCGTGAACAGGGCGACCAACACCGGGGAGCTGTTTTTT
TRBV28	.	TRBJ1-2	.	CASSLLRQVGNGYTF	TGTGCCAGCAGTTTATTACGGCAGGTTGGGAATGGCTACACCTTC
TRBV29-1	.	TRBJ2-6	once	CSVGRAGANVLTF	TGCAGCGTTGGTAGGGCTGGGGCCAACGTCCTGACTTTC
TRBV5-1	TRBD1	TRBJ2-5	.	CASSRGQGQETQYF	TGCGCCAGCAGCCGGGGACAGGGGCAAGAGACCCAGTACTTC
TRBV7-2	.	TRBJ1-5	once	CASSLGVGLHQPQHF	TGTGCCAGCAGCTTAGGGGTTGGGCTTCATCAGCCCCAGCATTTT
TRBV2	TRBD1	TRBJ2-5	.	CASSRATGGIQETQYF	TGTGCCAGCAGTAGGGCAACAGGGGGGATCCAAGAGACCCAGTACTTC
TRBV5-1	TRBD1	TRBJ1-1	.	CASSKLTGGDSEAFF	TGCGCCAGCAGCAAACTGACAGGGGGCGATTCTGAAGCTTTCTTT
TRBV5-6	.	TRBJ2-3	.	CASSLSGSADTQYF	TGTGCCAGCAGCCTCAGCGGGTCGGCGGATACGCAGTATTTT
TRBV5-6	.	TRBJ1-1	once	CASSYKGSGNTEAFF	TGTGCCAGCAGTTATAAGGGGAGTGGGAACACTGAAGCTTTCTTT
TRBV6-1	TRBD1	TRBJ1-2	.	CASSEGQGAGGYTF	TGTGCCAGCAGTGAAGGACAGGGAGCGGGGGGCTACACCTTC
TRBV5-4	.	TRBJ2-1	once	CASSFGNRNSYNEQFF	TGTGCCAGCAGCTTTGGTAACCGAAACTCCTACAATGAGCAGTTCTTC
TRBV11-2	TRBD2	TRBJ2-7	.	CASSPGLAGAYEQYF	TGTGCCAGCAGCCCGGGACTAGCGGGTGCCTACGAGCAGTACTTC
TRBV5-1	.	TRBJ2-1	.	CASSSTDNEQFF	TGCGCCAGCAGCAGCACTGACAATGAGCAGTTCTTC
TRBV7-2	.	TRBJ2-3	.	CASSSQSGTSTDTQYF	TGTGCCAGCAGCTCCCAGAGCGGAACTAGCACAGATACGCAGTATTTT
TRBV23-1	.	TRBJ1-1	.	CASETLFSDGWCSREETEAFF	TGCGCCAGCGAGACTCTTTTTTCGGATGGATGGTGTAGCAGGGAGGAAACTGAAGCTTTCTTT
TRBV29-1	.	TRBJ1-2	.	CSVEDSGGAYGYTF	TGCAGCGTTGAAGACAGCGGAGGGGCCTATGGCTACACCTTC
TRBV28	.	TRBJ1-1	.	CASIPSPGQNTEAFF	TGTGCCAGCATTCCTAGCCCGGGACAGAACACTGAAGCTTTCTTT
TRBV7-2	.	TRBJ2-7	.	CASSSGDGVYEQYF	TGTGCCAGCAGCTCCGGCGACGGAGTCTACGAGCAGTACTTC
TRBV5-8	TRBD1	TRBJ1-6	once	CASSAYRGSNSPLHF	TGTGCCAGCAGCGCTTACAGGGGTAGTAATTCACCCCTCCACTTT
TRBV5-6	.	TRBJ2-7	.	CASSFSHEQYF	TGTGCCAGCAGCTTCAGCCACGAGCAGTACTTC
TRBV6-5	TRBD1	TRBJ2-7	once	CASSSGTATYEQYF	TGTGCCAGCAGTTCCGGGACAGCCACCTACGAGCAGTACTTC
TRBV5-1	.	TRBJ2-3	.	CASSFGSRTDTQYF	TGCGCCAGCAGCTTCGGCAGCCGCACAGATACGCAGTATTTT
TRBV30	.	TRBJ1-6	.	CARRDEYNSPLHF	TGTGCCCGTCGGGACGAGTATAATTCACCCCTCCACTTT
TRBV28	TRBD2	TRBJ2-5	.	CASSLAARTSGSFKTQYF	TGTGCCAGCAGTTTAGCTGCCAGGACTAGCGGGAGTTTTAAGACCCAGTACTTC
TRBV18	.	TRBJ1-4	.	CASSAAVGGVDEKLFF	TGTGCCAGCTCGGCCGCGGTGGGGGGCGTGGATGAAAAACTGTTTTTT
TRBV25-1	.	TRBJ1-1	.	CASSVRDRQAFF	TGTGCCAGCAGTGTCAGGGATCGTCAAGCTTTCTTT
TRBV5-1	TRBD1	TRBJ1-6	.	CASSGDLTGEGSPLHF	TGCGCCAGCAGCGGGGACCTAACAGGGGAAGGTTCACCCCTCCACTTT